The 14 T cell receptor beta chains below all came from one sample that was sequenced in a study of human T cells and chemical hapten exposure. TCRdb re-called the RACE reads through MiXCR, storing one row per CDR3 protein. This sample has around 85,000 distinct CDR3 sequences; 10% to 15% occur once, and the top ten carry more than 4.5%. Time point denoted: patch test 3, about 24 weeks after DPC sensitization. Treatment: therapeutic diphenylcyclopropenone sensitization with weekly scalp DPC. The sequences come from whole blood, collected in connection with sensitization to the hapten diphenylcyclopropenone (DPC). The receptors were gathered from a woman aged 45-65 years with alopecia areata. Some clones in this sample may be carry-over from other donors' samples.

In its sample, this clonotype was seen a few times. CDR3 bases: TGTGCCACCAGCAGAGATCGTAGGACAGTGGATGAGCAGTTCTTC. Encoded protein: CATSRDRRTVDEQFF. The chain carries TRBV15 and TRBJ2-1, with D perhaps TRBD1 (6 bases). The germline V gene encodes CDR1 LNHNV and CDR2 YYDKDF (reference sequence). CDR3 size: 15 residues. V gave up 0 bases and J gave up 8 bases, with 14 bases separating them. The variable domain in full, completed from reference TRBV15 and TRBJ2-1, reads DAMVIQNPRYQVTQFGKPVTLSCSQTLNHNVMYWYQQKSSQAPKLLFHYYDKDFNNEADTPDNFQSRRPNTSFCFLDIRSPGLGDTAMYLCATSRDRRTVDEQFFGPGTRLTVL.

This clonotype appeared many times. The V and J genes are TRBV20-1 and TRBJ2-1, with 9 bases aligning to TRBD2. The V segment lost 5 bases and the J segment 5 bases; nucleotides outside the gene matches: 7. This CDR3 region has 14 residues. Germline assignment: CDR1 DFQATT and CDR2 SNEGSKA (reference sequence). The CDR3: CSASLAGFNNEQFF. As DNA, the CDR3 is TGCAGTGCTTCCCTAGCGGGATTTAACAATGAGCAGTTCTTC.

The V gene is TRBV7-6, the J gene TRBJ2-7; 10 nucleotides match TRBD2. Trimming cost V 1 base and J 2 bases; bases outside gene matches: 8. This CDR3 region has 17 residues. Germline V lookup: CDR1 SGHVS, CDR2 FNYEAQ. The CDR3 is CASSLVGGSGGTYEQYF. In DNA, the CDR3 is TGTGCCAGCAGCTTAGTAGGTGGTAGCGGGGGGACCTACGAGCAGTACTTC.

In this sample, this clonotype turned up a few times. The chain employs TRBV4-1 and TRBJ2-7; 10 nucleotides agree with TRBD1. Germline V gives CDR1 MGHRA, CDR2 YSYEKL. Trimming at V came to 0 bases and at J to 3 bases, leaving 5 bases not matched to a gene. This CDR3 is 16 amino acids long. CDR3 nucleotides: TGCGCCAGCAGCCAAGACCGGGGACAGGGGTACTACGAGCAGTACTTC. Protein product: CASSQDRGQGYYEQYF.

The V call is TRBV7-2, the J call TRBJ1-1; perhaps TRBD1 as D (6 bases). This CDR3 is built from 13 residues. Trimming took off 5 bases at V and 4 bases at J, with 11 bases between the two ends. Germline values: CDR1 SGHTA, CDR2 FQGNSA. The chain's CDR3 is CASSPRQATEAFF. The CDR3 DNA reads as TGTGCCAGCAGCCCACGACAGGCCACTGAAGCTTTCTTT.

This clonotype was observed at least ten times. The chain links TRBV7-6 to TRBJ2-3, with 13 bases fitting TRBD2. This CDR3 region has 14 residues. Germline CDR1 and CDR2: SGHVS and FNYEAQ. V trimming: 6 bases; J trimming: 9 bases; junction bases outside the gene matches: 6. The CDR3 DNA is TGTGCCAGCAGTACGGGACTAGCGGGATTAACGCAGTATTTT. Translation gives CASSTGLAGLTQYF.

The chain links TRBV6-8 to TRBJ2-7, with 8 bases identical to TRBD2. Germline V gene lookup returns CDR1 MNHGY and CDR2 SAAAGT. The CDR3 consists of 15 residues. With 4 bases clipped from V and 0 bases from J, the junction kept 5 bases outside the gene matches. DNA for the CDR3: TGTGCCAGCAGTTGTTTAAGCGGGAGCTCCTACGAGCAGTACTTC. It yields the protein CASSCLSGSSYEQYF.

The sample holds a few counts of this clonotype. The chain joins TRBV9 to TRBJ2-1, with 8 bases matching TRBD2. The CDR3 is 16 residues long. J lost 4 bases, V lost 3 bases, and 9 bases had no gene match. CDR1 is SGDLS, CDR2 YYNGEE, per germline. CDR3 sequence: CASSAPRGERYNEQFF. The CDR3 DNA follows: TGTGCCAGCAGCGCCCCGCGGGGGGAGCGGTACAATGAGCAGTTCTTC.

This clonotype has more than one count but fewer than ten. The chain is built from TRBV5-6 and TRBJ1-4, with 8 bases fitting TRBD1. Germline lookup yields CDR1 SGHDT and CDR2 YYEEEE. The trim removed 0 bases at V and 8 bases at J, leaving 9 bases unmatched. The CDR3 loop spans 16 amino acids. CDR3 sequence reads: CASSLVRGPEWEKLFF. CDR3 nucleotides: TGTGCCAGCAGCTTGGTCAGGGGGCCCGAATGGGAAAAACTGTTTTTT.

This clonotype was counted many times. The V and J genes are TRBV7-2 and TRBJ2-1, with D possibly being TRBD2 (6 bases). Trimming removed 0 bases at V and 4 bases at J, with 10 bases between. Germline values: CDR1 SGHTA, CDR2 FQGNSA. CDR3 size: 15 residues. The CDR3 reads CASSLASGTYNEQFF. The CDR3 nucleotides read TGTGCCAGCAGCTTAGCCTCCGGGACTTACAATGAGCAGTTCTTC.

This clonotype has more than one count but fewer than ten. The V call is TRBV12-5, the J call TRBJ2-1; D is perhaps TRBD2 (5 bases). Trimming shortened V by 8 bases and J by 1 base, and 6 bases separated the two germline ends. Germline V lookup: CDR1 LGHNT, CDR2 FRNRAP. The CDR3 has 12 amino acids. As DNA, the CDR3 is TGTGCTAGTACGGGATCCTACAATGAGCAGTTCTTC. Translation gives CASTGSYNEQFF.

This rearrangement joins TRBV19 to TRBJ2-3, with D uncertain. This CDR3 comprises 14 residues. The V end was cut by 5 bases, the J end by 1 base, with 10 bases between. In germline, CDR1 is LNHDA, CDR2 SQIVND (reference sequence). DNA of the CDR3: TGTGCCAGTAGTCTCCCCGCGGGCACAGATACGCAGTATTTT. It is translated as CASSLPAGTDTQYF.

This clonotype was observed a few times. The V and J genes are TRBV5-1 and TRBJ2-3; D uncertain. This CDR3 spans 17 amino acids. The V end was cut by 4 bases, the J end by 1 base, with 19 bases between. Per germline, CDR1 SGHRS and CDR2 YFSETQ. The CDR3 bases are TGCGCCAGCAGCCCGGGCCTTATGGTATCGGGCACAGATACGCAGTATTTT. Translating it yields CASSPGLMVSGTDTQYF.

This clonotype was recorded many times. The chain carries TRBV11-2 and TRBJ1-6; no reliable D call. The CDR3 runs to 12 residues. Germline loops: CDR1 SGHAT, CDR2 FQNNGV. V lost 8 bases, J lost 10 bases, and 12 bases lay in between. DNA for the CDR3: TGTGCCAGCTCCAGATGGGAGTCACCCCTCCACTTT. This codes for CASSRWESPLHF.